These 32 T cell receptor beta chains share one sample of origin, sequenced in a study of blood T cell repertoires in COVID-19. The data were produced by immunoSEQ multiplex PCR, yet TCRdb's version contains in-frame clones alone and is incomplete. The profile covers 130,000 or so clones, with around 83% appearing a single time and roughly 9.2% taken by the ten largest. Material: PBMCs or T cells enriched from blood (not recorded which). These receptors were obtained from a man aged 45-65 years who had recovered from COVID-19.

The rearrangement uses TRBV4-1 and TRBJ1-5, with D hard to call. Per the germline V gene, CDR1 is MGHRA and CDR2 is YSYEKL. The CDR3 loop spans 16 amino acids. Trimming stripped 3 bases from V and 5 bases from J, with 17 bases between. Here the CDR3 reads CASSHSEGLTYQPQHF. The CDR3 DNA follows: TGCGCCAGCAGCCACTCAGAGGGTCTAACCTATCAGCCCCAGCATTTT.

J is TRBJ1-4 and V is TRBV7-2; D is perhaps TRBD1 (5 bases). V was shortened by 1 base and J by 8 bases, with 17 bases between the two germline ends. This CDR3 has 16 amino acids. Germline CDR1 reads SGHTA; CDR2 reads FQGNSA. CDR3 in amino acids: CASSLGGAGSREKLFF. Written as DNA, the CDR3 is TGTGCCAGCAGCTTAGGGGGCGCGGGATCGCGCGAAAAACTGTTTTTT.

This chain joins TRBV3-1 (or the pseudogene TRBV3-2) and TRBJ2-3; 7 bases match TRBD2. Trimming cost V 4 bases and J 0 bases; bases outside gene matches: 7. The CDR3 is 16 residues long. Looked up from germline, CDR1 is LGHDT and CDR2 is YNNKEL (reference sequence). Written as DNA, the CDR3 is TGTGCCAGCAGCCGCTTACCGGGGGGAAGCACAGATACGCAGTATTTT. This encodes CASSRLPGGSTDTQYF.

The genes are TRBV2 and TRBJ1-2, with unresolved D. Germline V CDR1 and CDR2: SNHLY, FYNNEI. Trimming removed 4 bases from V and 0 bases from J, with 9 bases in between. The CDR3 sequence is 14 residues long. The CDR3 sequence is CASSGAEANYGYTF. CDR3 DNA sequence: TGTGCCAGCAGTGGGGCAGAAGCTAACTATGGCTACACCTTC.

The chain is built from TRBV5-1 and TRBJ2-5; 8 bases are shared with TRBD2. The trim removed 4 bases at V and 0 bases at J, leaving 11 bases unmatched. CDR3 length: 17 amino acids. CDR1 and CDR2 (germline): SGHRS, YFSETQ. In DNA form, the CDR3 reads TGCGCCAGCAGCCTGGGGAATGGACTAGCAGACCAAGAGACCCAGTACTTC. Residues: CASSLGNGLADQETQYF.

This chain uses TRBV5-1 with TRBJ2-5; D is unresolved. The CDR3 runs to 13 residues. V shed 2 bases and J shed 3 bases, with 8 bases lying between them. Germline CDR1 is SGHRS and CDR2 is YFSETQ. CDR3 sequence: CASSLHRKETQYF. As DNA, the CDR3 is TGCGCCAGCAGCTTACACAGAAAAGAGACCCAGTACTTC. Looking up the rest from reference TRBV5-1 and TRBJ2-5 gives the full variable domain: KAGVTQTPRYLIKTRGQQVTLSCSPISGHRSVSWYQQTPGQGLQFLFEYFSETQRNKGNFPGRFSGRQFSNSRSEMNVSTLELGDSALYLCASSLHRKETQYFGPGTRLLVL.

V is TRBV11-3 and J is TRBJ2-1; 7 bases are shared with TRBD1. The CDR3 length is 13 residues. In germline, CDR1 is SGHNT, CDR2 YENEEA. J gave up 6 bases and V 4 bases, and 3 bases lay outside the gene matches. The CDR3 protein is CASSSTGINEQFF. The CDR3 bases are TGTGCCAGCAGCTCGACAGGGATCAATGAGCAGTTCTTC.

This clone was seen a single time. The V and J genes are TRBV7-9 and TRBJ1-5, with a tentative D call TRBD1 (6 bases). Trimming shortened V by 1 base and J by 7 bases, and 11 bases separated the two germline ends. Germline loops: CDR1 SEHNR, CDR2 FQNEAQ (reference sequence). The CDR3 covers 14 residues. The CDR3 loop is CASSLGLGGQPQHF. The CDR3 DNA reads as TGTGCCAGCAGCTTAGGTCTAGGGGGACAGCCCCAGCATTTT.

The chain combines TRBV14 with TRBJ2-5; D is perhaps TRBD1 (6 bases). Deletions cut 1 base from V and 6 bases from J, with 12 bases between. Germline loops: CDR1 SGHDN, CDR2 FVKESK. CDR3 size: 14 residues. This chain's CDR3 is CASSQGGQGQTQYF. The CDR3 bases are TGTGCCAGCAGCCAAGGGGGGCAGGGACAGACCCAGTACTTC.

This clone was detected only once. This chain uses TRBV4-3 with TRBJ1-3; TRBD1 aligns across 7 bases. Trimming cost V 4 bases and J 3 bases; bases outside gene matches: 6. CDR1 and CDR2 from the germline V gene are LGHNA and YSLEER. The CDR3 runs 15 residues. In DNA form, the CDR3 reads TGCGCCAGCAGCCCGACAGGGATTAGTGGAAACACCATATATTTT. Its protein product is CASSPTGISGNTIYF.

This rearrangement joins TRBV18 to TRBJ2-1; D may be TRBD1 (6 bases). CDR3 size: 13 residues. Looked up from germline, CDR1 is KGHSH and CDR2 is LQKENI. The germline V and J ends were trimmed by 4 bases and 9 bases, with 13 bases remaining between them. The CDR3 bases are TGTGCCAGCTCACAACAGGGTCCGGGTGAGCAGTTCTTC. This translates into CASSQQGPGEQFF. The full variable domain, rest sourced from reference TRBV18 and TRBJ2-1, is NAGVMQNPRHLVRRRGQEARLRCSPMKGHSHVYWYRQLPEEGLKFMVYLQKENIIDESGMPKERFSAEFPKEGPSILRIQQVVRGDSAAYFCASSQQGPGEQFFGPGTRLTVL.

The genes are TRBV10-3 and TRBJ1-1; D may be TRBD1 (5 bases). Germline lookup yields CDR1 ENHRY and CDR2 SYGVKD. Trimming left V 7 bases short and J 4 bases short, with 13 bases between. The CDR3 loop spans 13 amino acids. The CDR3 coding sequence is TGTGCCATCACCGGGGGGTCCGGCACTGAAGCTTTCTTT. Translation: CAITGGSGTEAFF.

This clone has only one observation. This rearrangement joins TRBV14 to TRBJ2-7; D may be TRBD1 (5 bases). CDR3 size: 17 residues. Looked up from germline, CDR1 is SGHDN and CDR2 is FVKESK. The V and J ends lost 3 bases and 3 bases respectively, with 21 bases between them. CDR3 coding DNA: TGTGCCAGCAGCCAGGGAACAGGTCAGTCAAGACGCTACGAGCAGTACTTC. Translating it yields CASSQGTGQSRRYEQYF.

The rearrangement uses TRBV27 and TRBJ2-7, with D perhaps TRBD2 (6 bases). This CDR3 has 13 residues. The V end was cut by 6 bases, the J end by 3 bases, with 12 bases between. Germline V lookup: CDR1 MNHEY, CDR2 SMNVEV (reference sequence). This CDR3 reads CASRVADRYEQYF. CDR3 DNA sequence: TGTGCCAGCAGGGTAGCGGACCGCTACGAGCAGTACTTC.

The sample holds one count of this clone. The rearrangement uses TRBV7-9 and TRBJ1-2; tentatively, D is TRBD1 (6 bases). CDR1 and CDR2 (germline): SEHNR, FQNEAQ (reference sequence). The CDR3 totals 15 residues. The germline V and J ends were trimmed by 1 base and 6 bases, with 15 bases remaining between them. CDR3 DNA: TGTGCCAGCAGCTTAGAATATGGGACACTGAATGGCTACACCTTC. Translating it yields CASSLEYGTLNGYTF.

The chain recombines TRBV18 with TRBJ2-1, with a tentative D call TRBD2 (6 bases). The germline V gene has CDR1 KGHSH and CDR2 LQKENI. V was clipped by 1 base and J by 3 bases, with 13 bases between them. The CDR3 extends over 16 amino acids. The CDR3 nucleotides are TGTGCCAGCTCACCACGAATAGCGGACTTCTACAATGAGCAGTTCTTC. Translation: CASSPRIADFYNEQFF.

The V and J genes are TRBV5-1 and TRBJ2-1; 8 bases line up with TRBD2. Germline trimming cut 0 bases from V and 5 bases from J; bases unmatched to any gene: 4. CDR3 length: 15 residues. Per germline, CDR1 SGHRS and CDR2 YFSETQ. For the CDR3, the DNA is TGCGCCAGCAGCTTGGAGCGGGGGAAGAACAATGAGCAGTTCTTC. This encodes CASSLERGKNNEQFF.

The chain employs TRBV19 and TRBJ2-5; TRBD1 might be the D (6 bases). Trimming removed 2 bases at V and 2 bases at J, with 12 bases between. The CDR3 length is 15 residues. From germline, CDR1 is LNHDA and CDR2 SQIVND (reference sequence). CDR3 loop: CASSITGQRQETQYF. The DNA of the CDR3 is TGTGCCAGTAGTATAACAGGACAGAGGCAAGAGACCCAGTACTTC. The variable domain in full, completed from reference TRBV19 and TRBJ2-5, reads DGGITQSPKYLFRKEGQNVTLSCEQNLNHDAMYWYRQDPGQGLRLIYYSQIVNDFQKGDIAEGYSVSREKKESFPLTVTSAQKNPTAFYLCASSITGQRQETQYFGPGTRLLVL.

The chain recombines TRBV29-1 with TRBJ1-4, with TRBD1 matching 7 bases. Germline-derived CDR1 and CDR2 are SQVTM and ANQGSEA. J was trimmed by 0 bases and V by 1 base; bases with no gene match: 5. The CDR3 loop spans 16 amino acids. CDR3: CSVEAGGYSTNEKLFF. In DNA, the CDR3 is TGCAGCGTTGAAGCAGGGGGGTATTCAACTAATGAAAAACTGTTTTTT.

This clone was counted a few times. The chain couples TRBV2 to TRBJ2-7; the D gene is possibly TRBD1 (5 bases). The V end was cut by 2 bases, the J end by 5 bases, with 10 bases between. Germline assignment: CDR1 SNHLY and CDR2 FYNNEI. This CDR3 contains 13 residues. In nucleotides, the CDR3 is TGTGCCAGCAGTGAACAGGGCCTGAACGAGCAGTACTTC. Its protein product is CASSEQGLNEQYF.

The chain joins TRBV7-8 to TRBJ1-3; possibly TRBD1 for D (5 bases). V lost 3 bases and J lost 4, with 13 bases in between. The CDR3 is 15 residues long. CDR1 is SGHVS and CDR2 is FQNEAQ in the germline V gene. The CDR3 nucleotides read TGTGCCAGCAGCTTTGGAGGGGTAAACGGAAACACCATATATTTT. Residues: CASSFGGVNGNTIYF.

V usage is TRBV5-4 and J usage is TRBJ1-1; possibly TRBD1 for D (6 bases). Deletions cut 4 bases from V and 7 bases from J, with 17 bases between. There are 14 residues in the CDR3. The germline V gene encodes CDR1 SGHNT and CDR2 YYREEE (reference sequence). This CDR3 reads CASSIQGVVNEAFF. CDR3 nucleotides: TGTGCCAGCAGCATACAGGGTGTCGTGAATGAAGCTTTCTTT.

The rearrangement uses TRBV7-2 and TRBJ2-1; 9 bases align to TRBD2. The trim removed 1 base at V and 7 bases at J, leaving 8 bases unmatched. The CDR3 loop spans 16 amino acids. Germline CDR1 is SGHTA and CDR2 is FQGNSA. CDR3 sequence reads: CASSLVGGGAPNEQFF. CDR3 sequence (DNA): TGTGCCAGCAGCTTAGTTGGCGGGGGGGCCCCGAATGAGCAGTTCTTC.

About this clone: The sample has other DNA sequences that encode this CDR3 too. The chain links TRBV7-8 to TRBJ2-2, with D unclear. The CDR3 length is 13 residues. V was trimmed by 3 bases and J by 3 bases, leaving 5 bases between them. The V gene's germline CDR1 is SGHVS and CDR2 FQNEAQ. Here the CDR3 DNA reads TGTGCCAGCAGCTTTCGGGACACCGGGGAGCTGTTTTTT. Its protein is CASSFRDTGELFF. Filled out from reference TRBV7-8 and TRBJ2-2, the complete variable domain reads GAGVSQSPRYKVAKRGQDVALRCDPISGHVSLFWYQQALGQGPEFLTYFQNEAQLDKSGLPSDRFFAERPEGSVSTLKIQRTQQEDSAVYLCASSFRDTGELFFGEGSRLTVL.

This rearrangement joins TRBV7-9 to TRBJ2-5; 7 bases fit TRBD2. The CDR3 contains 14 residues. The trim removed 1 base at V and 2 bases at J, leaving 1 base unmatched. Germline V gene data show CDR1 as SEHNR and CDR2 as FQNEAQ (reference sequence). The CDR3 protein is CASSLVGGQETQYF. In DNA form, the CDR3 reads TGTGCCAGCAGCTTAGTGGGGGGGCAAGAGACCCAGTACTTC.

The V and J genes are TRBV5-3 and TRBJ1-4; maybe TRBD1 (5 bases). TRBV5-3 belongs to the ORF category, with a function that is uncertain. Trimming pared 4 bases from V and 3 bases from J, leaving 16 bases between. The CDR3 spans 16 residues. The CDR3 sequence is CARSKPKGQANEKLFF. The CDR3 DNA sequence: TGTGCCAGAAGCAAACCCAAGGGGCAGGCTAATGAAAAACTGTTTTTT.

This chain joins TRBV30 and TRBJ1-1, with TRBD1 as a possible D gene (6 bases). Trimming cost V 2 bases and J 0 bases, with 13 bases left between them. The CDR3 extends over 15 amino acids. Per the germline V gene, CDR1 is GTSNPN and CDR2 is SVGIG (reference sequence). The CDR3 DNA is TGTGCCTGGAGTTTAGACAGGTTCATGAACACTGAAGCTTTCTTT. Translation gives CAWSLDRFMNTEAFF.

The chain is built from TRBV13 and TRBJ2-5; a possible D gene is TRBD2 (6 bases). The V gene's germline CDR1 is PRHDT and CDR2 FYEKMQ (reference sequence). Trimming took off 1 base at V and 2 bases at J, with 20 bases between the two ends. This CDR3 comprises 18 residues. CDR3 sequence: CASSLADWRGGGQETQYF. The CDR3 bases are TGTGCCAGCAGCTTAGCGGACTGGCGGGGAGGAGGGCAAGAGACCCAGTACTTC.

In DNA, the CDR3 is TGTGCCAGCTCACCACGGAGTATCCAGGGCAGCCTCTACAATGAGCAGTTCTTC. Its protein product is CASSPRSIQGSLYNEQFF. This chain connects TRBV18 to TRBJ2-1, with D possibly being TRBD1 (5 bases). The germline V and J ends were trimmed by 1 base and 3 bases, with 19 bases remaining between them. The CDR3 is 18 residues long. Germline CDR1 is KGHSH and CDR2 is LQKENI.

This chain links TRBV5-5 with TRBJ2-5, with 8 nucleotides matching TRBD2. From germline, CDR1 is SGHKS and CDR2 YYEKEE (reference sequence). The CDR3 has 14 residues. Trimming cost V 4 bases and J 2 bases; bases outside gene matches: 4. This CDR3 reads CASSPGTRQETQYF. The CDR3 bases are TGTGCCAGCAGCCCCGGGACTAGACAAGAGACCCAGTACTTC.

The V call is TRBV6-5, the J call TRBJ2-1, with TRBD1 matching 8 bases. The CDR3 extends over 16 amino acids. Germline CDR1 is MNHEY and CDR2 is SVGAGI. V lost 0 bases to trimming and J lost 3 bases; unmatched junction nucleotides: 4. The CDR3 DNA reads TGTGCCAGCAGTTACTCGTCCAGGGGGCTCTACAATGAGCAGTTCTTC. The encoded protein is CASSYSSRGLYNEQFF.

The genes are TRBV24-1 and TRBJ2-2; 8 bases map to TRBD2. The germline V gene has CDR1 KGHDR and CDR2 SFDVKD. The V segment lost 8 bases and the J segment 0 bases; nucleotides outside the gene matches: 7. This CDR3 spans 16 amino acids. As DNA, the CDR3 is TGTGCCACCACCTCTTCCGGGGGGGCGAACACCGGGGAGCTGTTTTTT. The encoded protein is CATTSSGGANTGELFF.